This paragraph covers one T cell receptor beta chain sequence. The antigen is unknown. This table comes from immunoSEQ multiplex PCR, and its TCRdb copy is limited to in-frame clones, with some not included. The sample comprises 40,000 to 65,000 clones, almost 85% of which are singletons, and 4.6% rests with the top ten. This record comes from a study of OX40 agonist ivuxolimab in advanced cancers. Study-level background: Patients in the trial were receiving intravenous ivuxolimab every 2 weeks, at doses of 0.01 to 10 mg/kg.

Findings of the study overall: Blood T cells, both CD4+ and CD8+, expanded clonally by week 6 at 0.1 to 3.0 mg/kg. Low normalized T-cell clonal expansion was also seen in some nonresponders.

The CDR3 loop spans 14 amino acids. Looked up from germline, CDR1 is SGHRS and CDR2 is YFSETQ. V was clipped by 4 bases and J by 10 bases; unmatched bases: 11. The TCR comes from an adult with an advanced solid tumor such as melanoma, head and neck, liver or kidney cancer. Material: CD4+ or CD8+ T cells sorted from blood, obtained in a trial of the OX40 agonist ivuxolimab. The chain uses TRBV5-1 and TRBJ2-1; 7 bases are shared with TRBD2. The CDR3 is CASSPGGTPTEQFF. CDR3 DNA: TGCGCCAGCAGCCCGGGAGGAACTCCTACCGAGCAGTTCTTC.